The text below deals with one T cell receptor (beta chain). No antigen is known for it. Sequence data for DNA of cultured CD4+ T cells were generated by the Oncomine TCR Beta short-read assay. Each CDR3 protein is one row after TCRdb ran MiXCR on the PCR reads. The table includes roughly 25,000 distinct CDR3 sequences, under 65% detected once. The V gene lost 5 bases and the J gene lost 4 bases, with 12 bases spanning the gap. The CDR3 has 14 amino acids. The germline V gene encodes CDR1 MNHNS and CDR2 SASEGT. The data were taken from a study of vaccination and CD4 T cells after COVID-19. In the study overall: Investigators stimulated cells with overlapping spike peptides drawn from SARS-CoV-2, HCoV-NL63, HCoV-OC43 and HCoV-229E.

Treatment of the sample: roughly 10-day PBMC culture with coronavirus spike peptide pools or control peptides (ViraFEST assay). Before TCRs were sequenced, ViraFEST expanded antigen-specific T cells with peptide pools. Per-well cultures of 1.5 million to 2 million PBMCs received about 10 IU/ml IL-2 and about 9.1 ug/ml peptide pools. Negative-selection isolation of CD4+ T cells was performed after around ten days of culture. Specimen: CD4+ T cells from blood, cultured in vitro. The receptor was isolated from a human donor who had recovered from COVID-19. The chain uses TRBV6-1 and TRBJ1-3, with a weak D call TRBD1 (5 bases). CDR3 loop: CASSPPGRGNTIYF. Here the CDR3 DNA reads TGTGCCAGCAGTCCCCCGGGACGGGGAAACACCATATATTTT.